Shown below are 29 T cell receptor beta chains from a single sample sequenced in a study of tumor-infiltrating lymphocytes in primary liver carcinoma (TCRdb year 2017). Total RNA and DNA were co-extracted from about 20-30 mg of bulk tissue with the AllPrep DNA/RNA mini kit, without cell sorting. Reads for this sample came from an Illumina HiSeq 2500. A constant-region primer and ProtoScript II reverse transcriptase were used to reverse-transcribe TCRbeta-specific cDNA from around 480 ng total RNA. The TCRbeta libraries were prepared through three rounds of nested multiplex PCR following a slightly modified ARM-PCR procedure. Multiplex TRBV1-TRBV30 forward primers and a Cbeta reverse primer were used in the first two PCR rounds, each of which was run for 9 to 11 cycles. TCRdb reran the public reads through fastp at Q25 and MiXCR, keeping productive beta chains. Rows are combined by CDR3 protein, so each entry shows the most common genes and DNA. This sample has some 110,000 distinct CDR3 sequences in its table, and around 83% of those were observed once. Approximately 20% of the sample is held by the ten biggest clonotypes.

Sequences were obtained from liver tumor tissue from sampling region 3. The cell subset or site label, as the study defines it: tumor region T3, left-lateral pole. The receptors originated from a man in his forties or fifties with primary liver carcinoma and hepatitis B virus infection.

Turning to this clonotype: One junction end does not reproduce the germline sequence, and a read error may be involved. The V call is TRBV7-8, the J call TRBJ2-1; D possibly corresponds to TRBD2 (6 bases). CDR1 SGHVS and CDR2 FQNEAQ come from the germline V gene. The length of the CDR3 is 13 residues. The CDR3 nucleotides are TGTGCAAGCAGCTTACTAGCTTCATATGAGCAGTTCTTC. It is translated as CASSLLASYEQFF.

Note on this clonotype: Without the conserved terminal phenylalanine or tryptophan, this CDR3 likely stems from a read error. The chain couples TRBV28 to TRBJ1-1, with unresolved D. The V end lost 8 bases, the J end lost 9 bases, and 13 bases lay between the germline ends. Germline V gene data show CDR1 as MDHEN and CDR2 as SYDVKM. CDR3 length: 11 residues. CDR3 loop: CASSLHAKAFY. Here the CDR3 DNA reads TGTGCCAGCTCCCTTCATGCTAAAGCTTTCTAT.

In the case of this clonotype: The final CDR3 position lacks the conserved phenylalanine or tryptophan, pointing to a likely read error. J is TRBJ1-1 and V is TRBV10-3; a possible D gene is TRBD1 (6 bases). This CDR3 contains 15 residues. The V end lost 8 bases, the J end lost 2 bases, and 18 bases lay between the germline ends. The germline CDR1 and CDR2 sequences are ENHRY and SYGVKD. CDR3 residues: CAIESRGQINTEAFV. The CDR3 nucleotides are TGTGCCATCGAAAGTAGAGGACAGATAAACACTGAAGCTTTCGTT.

The chain uses TRBV7-9 and TRBJ2-2; D not certain. CDR1 is SEHNR, CDR2 FQNEAQ, per germline (reference sequence). The CDR3 totals 11 residues. V gave up 3 bases and J gave up 5 bases, with 1 base separating them. The CDR3 coding sequence is TGTGCCAGCAGCTTTACCGGGGAGCTGTTTTTT. Translating gives CASSFTGELFF.

This clonotype has a count of ten or more. The chain links TRBV6-5 to TRBJ1-5; the D is unclear. The V and J ends lost 2 bases and 1 base respectively, with 6 bases between them. Germline V gene lookup returns CDR1 MNHEY and CDR2 SVGAGI. The CDR3 is made up of 14 amino acids. Here the CDR3 DNA reads TGTGCCAGCAGTTACAGGGAAAGCAATCAGCCCCAGCATTTT. It yields the protein CASSYRESNQPQHF.

About this clonotype: At one boundary the junction diverges from the germline segment, which might be a read error. This chain uses TRBV6-1 with TRBJ2-5; possible D gene TRBD1, 5 bases. The CDR3 is 13 residues long. Per germline, CDR1 MNHNS and CDR2 SASEGT. CDR3 sequence reads: CANSDHGAVTQYF. The CDR3 DNA reads TGTGCCAACAGTGACCATGGGGCGGTGACCCAGTACTTC.

Concerning this clonotype: Lacking the conserved final phenylalanine or tryptophan, this CDR3 likely reflects a read error. This rearrangement joins TRBV7-8 to TRBJ2-1; D uncertain. In germline, CDR1 is SGHVS, CDR2 FQNEAQ. The CDR3 contains 16 residues. V was pared by 0 bases and J by 9 bases, with 18 bases between. The CDR3 spells CASSLASGSSFSEQFL. The CDR3 DNA reads as TGTGCCAGCAGCTTAGCCTCGGGTAGCTCATTCAGTGAGCAGTTCTTA.

The count of this clonotype is one. A read error may produce the germline difference seen at one junction end. V usage is TRBV5-6 and J usage is TRBJ2-2; 7 bases fit TRBD1. Germline-derived CDR1 and CDR2 are SGHDT and YYEEEE. CDR3 length: 16 amino acids. CDR3 bases: TGTGCCAGCAGCGTACCTGTACAGGGGAACACCGGGGAGCTATTTTTT. Protein product: CASSVPVQGNTGELFF.

The chain joins TRBV2 to TRBJ2-3, with D unresolved. The CDR3 is 13 residues long. Trimming stripped 2 bases from V and 15 bases from J, with 18 bases between. CDR1 and CDR2 (germline): SNHLY, FYNNEI. In DNA, the CDR3 is TGTGCCAGCAGTGAATTAGAGGCAGATACACACTATTTT. This translates into CASSELEADTHYF.

Comments on this clonotype: The junction does not match germline at one end; this may be a read error. The genes are TRBV6-5 and TRBJ2-5; 11 positions agree with TRBD2. Germline assignment: CDR1 MNHEY and CDR2 SVGAGI. The CDR3 runs to 19 residues. DNA for the CDR3: TGTGTCAGCACACGGACGGGGTTGGTAGCGGGAGGGCTGTCAGAGACCCAGTACTTC. Its translation is CVSTRTGLVAGGLSETQYF.

In regard to this clonotype: At one end the junction does not follow the germline gene, possibly because of a read error. This chain uses TRBV6-5 with TRBJ1-2; D gene ambiguous. The CDR3 extends over 13 amino acids. The germline gives CDR1 MNHEY, CDR2 SVGAGI. CDR3 coding DNA: TGTGCTAGCAGTTACTCACGCGCTTGGGGCTACACCTTC. It yields the protein CASSYSRAWGYTF.

In the case of this clonotype: One end of the junction fails to match germline, which may point to a read error. The J gene is TRBJ2-5, the V gene TRBV11-3, with D perhaps assigned TRBD1 or TRBD2 (5 bases each). Germline CDR1 SGHNT, CDR2 YENEEA. The CDR3 runs to 13 residues. The CDR3 reads CTSGSDSQETQYF. CDR3 coding DNA: TGTACCAGCGGCTCAGACAGCCAAGAAACCCAGTACTTC.

This clonotype was observed many times. V gene TRBV12-5 combines with J gene TRBJ1-1; the D gene is possibly TRBD1 (5 bases). CDR3 size: 13 residues. The V end lost 5 bases, the J end lost 8 bases, and 15 bases lay between the germline ends. Germline assignment: CDR1 LGHNT and CDR2 FRNRAP. This CDR3 is CASGLSLEGEAFF. In DNA form, the CDR3 reads TGTGCTAGTGGTCTCTCCCTCGAGGGGGAAGCTTTCTTT.

Comments on this clonotype: The conserved phenylalanine or tryptophan normally closing the CDR3 is absent here, so this likely arose from a read error. The genes are TRBV7-3 and TRBJ2-1; 8 bases agree with TRBD2. CDR3 length equals 18 residues. With 5 bases clipped from V and 5 bases from J, the junction kept 17 bases outside the gene matches. In germline, CDR1 is SGHTA, CDR2 FQGTGA. The CDR3 region is CASSKGYAGLATNNEQFC. The CDR3 bases are TGTGCCAGCAGCAAAGGATACGCAGGACTAGCCACCAACAATGAGCAGTTCTGC.

V gene TRBV12-3 or TRBV12-4 combines with J gene TRBJ2-5; D is possibly TRBD1 or TRBD2 (5 bases each). There are 13 residues in the CDR3. The CDR3 loop is CACSLIEGETQYF. CDR3 nucleotides: TGTGCGTGCAGTTTAATAGAGGGGGAGACCCAGTACTTC.

This clonotype was recorded only once. The rearrangement joins TRBV6-5 to TRBJ1-6, with D tentatively TRBD1 (5 bases). The CDR3 has 17 residues. Trimming stripped 8 bases from V and 7 bases from J, with 24 bases between. Germline V gene lookup returns CDR1 MNHEY and CDR2 SVGAGI. Here the CDR3 DNA reads TGTGCCAGCGGCTACTCGAGCAGCGCCGGGGGAAATTCACCCCTCCACTTT. Its translation: CASGYSSSAGGNSPLHF.

This clonotype was counted many times. The DNA of the CDR3 is TGTGCCAGCAGTTACTCGTTCGGGAGGGCTGAAGCTTTCTTT. Amino acids: CASSYSFGRAEAFF. The chain couples TRBV6-5 to TRBJ1-1; D unresolved. V was clipped by 0 bases and J by 6 bases, with 11 bases between them. The CDR3 loop spans 14 amino acids. Germline CDR1 reads MNHEY; CDR2 reads SVGAGI.

Notes on this clonotype: Relative to the germline gene, one junction end is altered; a read error may explain this. The chain links TRBV5-5 to TRBJ2-3; 11 nucleotides match TRBD1. Germline V gene lookup returns CDR1 SGHKS and CDR2 YYEKEE (reference sequence). The CDR3 is 15 residues long. The CDR3 bases are TGTGCCAGCGGCTGGGACAGGGGGAGTTCAGATACGCAGTATTTC. It translates to CASGWDRGSSDTQYF. The full variable domain, completed using reference TRBV5-5 and TRBJ2-3, is DAGVTQSPTHLIKTRGQQVTLRCSPISGHKSVSWYQQVLGQGPQFIFQYYEKEERGRGNFPDRFSARQFPNYSSELNVNALLLGDSALYLCASGWDRGSSDTQYFGPGTRLTVL.

This chain joins TRBV7-8 and TRBJ2-3; tentative D call: TRBD1 (6 bases). Germline V gene lookup returns CDR1 SGHVS and CDR2 FQNEAQ. The length of the CDR3 is 17 residues. Trimming shortened V by 5 bases and J by 6 bases, and 24 bases separated the two germline ends. The CDR3 here is CASSPWGLTVLRDTQYF. The CDR3 region has the DNA TGTGCCAGCAGCCCGTGGGGGCTAACGGTCCTCCGGGATACGCAGTATTTT.

On this clonotype: One junction end does not reproduce the germline sequence, and a read error may be involved. The genes are TRBV5-1 and TRBJ2-1; D gene uncertain. Germline V gene sequence: CDR1 SGHRS, CDR2 YFSETQ. This CDR3 is 17 amino acids long. CDR3 DNA sequence: TGCGCCAACAGCTCCTCCTCCGGACCAGCGTCCCACAATGAGCAGTTCTTC. This translates into CANSSSSGPASHNEQFF.

Turning to this clonotype: Because it lacks the conserved phenylalanine or tryptophan at the end, this CDR3 is likely a read error. The V call is TRBV4-2, the J call TRBJ1-2; no clear D. The length of the CDR3 is 14 residues. V was trimmed by 0 bases and J by 6 bases, leaving 11 bases between them. CDR1 is LGHNA, CDR2 YNFKEQ, per germline. The CDR3 spells CASSQDRIANGYTI. The CDR3 DNA reads TGTGCCAGCAGCCAAGATAGGATAGCGAATGGCTACACCATC.

There are a few counts of this clonotype. This may be a read error, as it is one base from a much larger clone. The chain has TRBV5-1 and TRBJ2-1; D remains ambiguous. Trimming stripped 4 bases from V and 0 bases from J, with 14 bases between. In germline, CDR1 is SGHRS, CDR2 YFSETQ. This CDR3 has 16 residues. The CDR3 sequence: CASSRRLGGSYNEQFF. The CDR3 DNA reads TGCGCCAGCAGCCGCCGACTCGGTGGCTCCTACAATGAGCAGTTCTTC. The variable domain in full, completed from reference TRBV5-1 and TRBJ2-1, reads KAGVTQTPRYLIKTRGQQVTLSCSPISGHRSVSWYQQTPGQGLQFLFEYFSETQRNKGNFPGRFSGRQFSNSRSEMNVSTLELGDSALYLCASSRRLGGSYNEQFFGPGTRLTVL.

Turning to this clonotype: This clone may be a read error of a much larger clone one base away. This rearrangement joins TRBV2 to TRBJ2-1; TRBD1 matches 8 bases. CDR1 is SNHLY and CDR2 is FYNNEI in the germline V gene. With V trimmed by 10 bases and J by 8 bases, 16 bases remained unmatched. The CDR3 totals 15 residues. CDR3 loop: CAIRQGTGRADEQFF. The CDR3 coding sequence is TGTGCCATCAGACAGGGGACAGGCCGCGCGGATGAGCAGTTCTTC.

The rearrangement links TRBV9 to TRBJ2-3, with 16 positions matching TRBD2. V shed 6 bases and J 5 bases; nucleotides not matched to a gene: 12. The CDR3 has 18 residues. Per the germline V gene, CDR1 is SGDLS and CDR2 is YYNGEE. The CDR3 DNA reads as TGTGCCAGCAACGCGGCCGGGACTAGCGGGAGGGCCGGAGATACGCAGTATTTT. It codes for CASNAAGTSGRAGDTQYF.

The chain combines TRBV12-3 or TRBV12-4 with TRBJ2-1; 11 nucleotides agree with TRBD2. V was clipped by 9 bases and J by 9 bases; unmatched bases: 13. The CDR3 totals 15 residues. The CDR3 region is CASTSRLAGRGEQFF. The CDR3 coding sequence is TGTGCCAGTACTTCGAGACTAGCGGGAAGGGGTGAGCAGTTCTTC.

This clonotype was counted only a few times. The chain employs TRBV12-3 or TRBV12-4 and TRBJ2-7; D unresolved. The CDR3 sequence is 11 residues long. CDR3 sequence (DNA): TGTATCAGCAGTTCCACCTACGAGCAGTACTTC. Translated, it gives CISSSTYEQYF.

This chain joins TRBV29-1 and TRBJ2-7; D unresolved. This CDR3 comprises 12 residues. Germline values: CDR1 SQVTM, CDR2 ANQGSEA. Trimming removed 2 bases from V and 5 bases from J, with 10 bases in between. The CDR3 nucleotides are TGCAGCGTTGAATCAGCCCTCCACGAGCAGTACTTC. This gives the protein CSVESALHEQYF.

To note about this clonotype: A junction end diverges from the germline sequence, so it may reflect a read error. The J gene is TRBJ2-3, the V gene TRBV7-8, with 9 bases lining up with TRBD2. Germline V gives CDR1 SGHVS, CDR2 FQNEAQ. The length of the CDR3 is 17 residues. Here the CDR3 reads CASSPCRLAVLRDMQYF. The CDR3 nucleotides are TGTGCCAGCAGCCCGTGCAGACTAGCGGTCCTCCGGGATATGCAGTATTTT.

The chain recombines TRBV4-3 with TRBJ2-3, with D maybe TRBD2 (6 bases). Deletions cut 4 bases from V and 4 bases from J, with 15 bases between. Germline V gene sequence: CDR1 LGHNA, CDR2 YSLEER. This CDR3 spans 15 amino acids. The CDR3 loop is CASSPEGGMADTQYF. The CDR3 bases are TGCGCCAGCAGCCCGGAGGGTGGAATGGCAGATACGCAGTATTTT.